One TCR beta chain is described in this entry. Its antigen is unidentified. The data originate from a study of identical twins. Study-wide findings and caveats: Weaker excess twin sharing was observed in beta out-of-frame sequences. Interpretation of the results relied on cross-sectional statistical analysis and not on following the same donors.

Unique molecular identifiers were present on cDNA, and template switching added a universal primer site. TCRdb passed the 5' RACE reads through MiXCR, listing each CDR3 protein once. The table lists 550,000 to 800,000 distinct CDR3 sequences, roughly 7.2% of them singletons. The V end was cut by 2 bases, the J end by 1 base, with 11 bases between. The CDR3 loop spans 15 amino acids. Germline V gene data show CDR1 as MNHEY and CDR2 as SVGAGI. This sample also belongs to another study, concerning yellow fever vaccine responses in identical twins.

The TCR sequence derives from a woman aged 18-29 years in good health. The rearrangement uses TRBV6-5 and TRBJ1-2; D is uncertain. The sample consisted of PBMCs. The CDR3 region has the DNA TGTGCCAGCAGTTACGCTGGACCCAGTAACTATGGCTACACCTTC. As protein: CASSYAGPSNYGYTF.